A selection of T cell receptor beta chains follows, all from one sample in a study of blood T cell repertoires in COVID-19. Here immunoSEQ multiplex PCR was the method, and the copy in TCRdb shows in-frame clones only, minus some. Here the sample spans under 200,000 clones, 80% to 85% being singletons. Sequencing was done on a sample of peripheral blood. The receptors were sampled from a human donor with acute or convalescent COVID-19. The donor label of this sample is uncertain. Each CDR3 is given with its conserved first and last residue. The order of the fields is V gene, clone size, D gene, J gene, CDR3 protein, CDR3 DNA. A D gene is named only where the DNA matches it firmly. Clone size is stated in some rows and not others, as once, few, many or a class when expanded.

V gene: TRBV11-2
clone size: .
D gene: .
J gene: TRBJ1-2
CDR3 protein: CASSLAIGTEGGYTF
CDR3 DNA: TGTGCCAGCAGCTTAGCAATCGGGACGGAGGGGGGCTACACCTTC

V gene: TRBV30
clone size: .
D gene: TRBD1
J gene: TRBJ2-2
CDR3 protein: CAWRAATGQGMTGELFF
CDR3 DNA: TGTGCCTGGAGGGCGGCTACGGGACAGGGTATGACCGGGGAGCTGTTTTTT

V gene: TRBV5-8
clone size: .
D gene: .
J gene: TRBJ1-5
CDR3 protein: CASSLADRQGQPQHF
CDR3 DNA: TGTGCCAGCAGCTTGGCCGACAGGCAGGGACAGCCCCAGCATTTT

V gene: TRBV11-3
clone size: .
D gene: .
J gene: TRBJ1-5
CDR3 protein: CASSLGYLLNQPQHF
CDR3 DNA: TGTGCCAGCAGCTTAGGTTACTTGTTGAATCAGCCCCAGCATTTT

V gene: TRBV10-1
clone size: .
D gene: TRBD2
J gene: TRBJ2-5
CDR3 protein: CASSESIGSGPQETQYF
CDR3 DNA: TGCGCCAGCAGTGAGTCGATTGGTAGCGGGCCCCAAGAGACCCAGTACTTC

V gene: TRBV5-8
clone size: .
D gene: .
J gene: TRBJ1-3
CDR3 protein: CASSGQHSGNTIYF
CDR3 DNA: TGTGCCAGCAGCGGACAGCACTCTGGAAACACCATATATTTT

V gene: TRBV28
clone size: once
D gene: TRBD1
J gene: TRBJ1-1
CDR3 protein: CASSLETGMGRPEAFF
CDR3 DNA: TGTGCCAGCAGTTTGGAGACAGGGATGGGGAGGCCTGAAGCTTTCTTT

V gene: TRBV29-1
clone size: .
D gene: TRBD2
J gene: TRBJ2-3
CDR3 protein: CSVESLAVGTDTQYF
CDR3 DNA: TGCAGCGTTGAAAGTCTAGCGGTGGGCACAGATACGCAGTATTTT

V gene: TRBV19
clone size: .
D gene: TRBD2
J gene: TRBJ2-1
CDR3 protein: CASTPPGGGSYNEQFF
CDR3 DNA: TGTGCCAGCACACCCCCGGGAGGGGGCTCCTACAATGAGCAGTTCTTC

V gene: TRBV9
clone size: .
D gene: TRBD1
J gene: TRBJ1-4
CDR3 protein: CASSVAPTGQGAFEKLFF
CDR3 DNA: TGTGCCAGCAGCGTAGCCCCCACTGGACAGGGGGCATTTGAAAAACTGTTTTTT

V gene: TRBV6-6
clone size: .
D gene: .
J gene: TRBJ1-1
CDR3 protein: CASSNGQNTEAFF
CDR3 DNA: TGTGCCAGCAGTAACGGACAGAACACTGAAGCTTTCTTT

V gene: TRBV5-1
clone size: .
D gene: TRBD1
J gene: TRBJ1-1
CDR3 protein: CASSLARDSKVGTEAFF
CDR3 DNA: TGCGCCAGCAGCCTGGCGAGGGACAGCAAGGTTGGCACTGAAGCTTTCTTT

V gene: TRBV3-1/TRBV3-2
clone size: .
D gene: .
J gene: TRBJ1-2
CDR3 protein: CASSLDYYGYTF
CDR3 DNA: TGTGCCAGCAGCCTGGACTACTATGGCTACACCTTC

V gene: TRBV5-4
clone size: .
D gene: TRBD1
J gene: TRBJ2-5
CDR3 protein: CASSAQGGWETQYF
CDR3 DNA: TGTGCCAGCAGCGCCCAAGGGGGCTGGGAGACCCAGTACTTC

V gene: TRBV29-1
clone size: .
D gene: .
J gene: TRBJ1-1
CDR3 protein: CSARQDPNTEAFF
CDR3 DNA: TGCAGCGCGCGACAAGACCCGAACACTGAAGCTTTTTTT

V gene: TRBV2
clone size: once
D gene: .
J gene: TRBJ2-3
CDR3 protein: CASRRLTSTDTQYF
CDR3 DNA: TGTGCCAGCAGACGCCTGACTAGCACAGATACGCAGTATTTT

V gene: TRBV6-2/TRBV6-3
clone size: .
D gene: TRBD1
J gene: TRBJ2-6
CDR3 protein: CASSQGQGIYVLTF
CDR3 DNA: TGTGCCAGCAGTCAGGGACAGGGAATTTACGTCCTGACTTTC

V gene: TRBV5-8
clone size: once
D gene: TRBD2
J gene: TRBJ2-7
CDR3 protein: CASSLVGSGGYEQYF
CDR3 DNA: TGTGCCAGCAGCTTGGTTGGCAGCGGGGGCTACGAGCAGTACTTC

V gene: TRBV30
clone size: .
D gene: .
J gene: TRBJ2-5
CDR3 protein: CAWSGAGETQYF
CDR3 DNA: TGTGCCTGGAGTGGGGCGGGGGAGACCCAGTACTTC

V gene: TRBV3-1/TRBV3-2
clone size: .
D gene: .
J gene: TRBJ1-1
CDR3 protein: CASSQEGRYEEDTEAFF
CDR3 DNA: TGTGCCAGCAGCCAAGAAGGTCGTTATGAGGAGGACACTGAAGCTTTCTTT

V gene: TRBV28
clone size: .
D gene: TRBD2
J gene: TRBJ2-7
CDR3 protein: CASSSWTSPYEQYF
CDR3 DNA: TGTGCCAGCAGTTCCTGGACTAGTCCCTACGAGCAGTACTTC

V gene: TRBV19
clone size: .
D gene: TRBD1
J gene: TRBJ1-1
CDR3 protein: CASSRDRGKNTEAFF
CDR3 DNA: TGTGCCAGTAGTCGGGACAGGGGAAAGAACACTGAAGCTTTCTTT

V gene: TRBV6-5
clone size: .
D gene: .
J gene: TRBJ2-1
CDR3 protein: CASSYSWSSSYNEQFF
CDR3 DNA: TGTGCCAGCAGTTACTCTTGGTCCAGCTCCTACAATGAGCAGTTCTTC

V gene: TRBV2
clone size: .
D gene: TRBD2
J gene: TRBJ2-7
CDR3 protein: CASSEGTSGTYPYEQYF
CDR3 DNA: TGTGCCAGCAGTGAAGGGACTAGCGGGACCTACCCCTACGAGCAGTACTTC

V gene: TRBV4-2
clone size: .
D gene: TRBD2
J gene: TRBJ2-2
CDR3 protein: CASSLSLAGGPTGELFF
CDR3 DNA: TGTGCCAGCAGCCTATCCCTAGCGGGAGGCCCTACCGGGGAGCTGTTTTTT

V gene: TRBV29-1
clone size: .
D gene: TRBD2
J gene: TRBJ2-5
CDR3 protein: CSFWTSGSQETQYF
CDR3 DNA: TGCAGCTTCTGGACTAGCGGGAGTCAAGAGACCCAGTACTTC

V gene: TRBV6-5
clone size: .
D gene: TRBD2
J gene: TRBJ2-1
CDR3 protein: CASSYERGESEQFF
CDR3 DNA: TGTGCCAGCAGTTACGAGCGGGGGGAGAGTGAGCAGTTCTTC

V gene: TRBV5-4
clone size: .
D gene: .
J gene: TRBJ2-3
CDR3 protein: CASSLVTAGRTDTQYF
CDR3 DNA: TGTGCCAGCAGCTTGGTTACGGCAGGCCGCACAGATACGCAGTATTTT

V gene: TRBV19
clone size: .
D gene: TRBD2
J gene: TRBJ2-2
CDR3 protein: CASSIQASGTGELFF
CDR3 DNA: TGTGCCAGTAGTATTCAGGCTAGCGGGACCGGGGAGCTGTTTTTT

V gene: TRBV27
clone size: once
D gene: .
J gene: TRBJ1-6
CDR3 protein: CASSLDARSSPDSPLHF
CDR3 DNA: TGTGCCAGCAGTTTGGATGCCAGGTCTTCCCCGGATTCACCCCTCCACTTT

V gene: TRBV30
clone size: .
D gene: .
J gene: TRBJ2-2
CDR3 protein: CAWSARGYTGELFF
CDR3 DNA: TGTGCCTGGAGTGCGAGGGGGTACACCGGGGAGCTGTTTTTT

V gene: TRBV7-9
clone size: .
D gene: TRBD1
J gene: TRBJ1-6
CDR3 protein: CASTTSTGGEHSPLHF
CDR3 DNA: TGTGCCAGCACCACTTCGACAGGGGGAGAGCATTCACCCCTCCACTTT

V gene: TRBV5-6
clone size: .
D gene: TRBD1
J gene: TRBJ1-3
CDR3 protein: CASSFDTGASGNTIYF
CDR3 DNA: TGTGCCAGCAGCTTCGATACAGGGGCCTCTGGAAACACCATATATTTT

V gene: TRBV5-6
clone size: .
D gene: TRBD1
J gene: TRBJ1-2
CDR3 protein: CASRPDRVGGYTF
CDR3 DNA: TGTGCCAGCAGACCAGACAGGGTCGGCGGCTACACCTTC

V gene: TRBV11-2
clone size: .
D gene: .
J gene: TRBJ2-5
CDR3 protein: CASSLREGRGQETQYF
CDR3 DNA: TGTGCCAGCAGTCTCCGGGAGGGCAGGGGGCAAGAGACCCAGTACTTC

V gene: TRBV5-4
clone size: .
D gene: .
J gene: TRBJ2-7
CDR3 protein: CASSFKDGTYEQYF
CDR3 DNA: TGTGCCAGCAGCTTTAAAGACGGGACCTACGAGCAGTACTTC

V gene: TRBV6-5
clone size: .
D gene: .
J gene: TRBJ1-4
CDR3 protein: CASPSGPSPNEKLFF
CDR3 DNA: TGTGCCAGTCCCTCAGGCCCTTCCCCTAATGAAAAACTGTTTTTT

V gene: TRBV19
clone size: .
D gene: .
J gene: TRBJ1-5
CDR3 protein: CASSTGVHSNQPQHF
CDR3 DNA: TGTGCCAGTAGTACCGGGGTCCATAGCAATCAGCCCCAGCATTTT

V gene: TRBV2
clone size: .
D gene: TRBD1
J gene: TRBJ1-1
CDR3 protein: CASRGDRAVAFF
CDR3 DNA: TGTGCCAGCAGGGGGGACAGGGCTGTAGCTTTCTTT

V gene: TRBV19
clone size: .
D gene: .
J gene: TRBJ1-4
CDR3 protein: CASSNRPGANEKLFF
CDR3 DNA: TGTGCCAGTAGCAACCGTCCGGGGGCTAATGAAAAACTGTTTTTT

V gene: TRBV6-1
clone size: once
D gene: .
J gene: TRBJ2-1
CDR3 protein: CASSEGSLEQFF
CDR3 DNA: TGTGCCAGCAGTGAAGGTTCTCTCGAGCAGTTCTTC

V gene: TRBV6-5
clone size: .
D gene: .
J gene: TRBJ1-1
CDR3 protein: CASSYRGYGNTEAFF
CDR3 DNA: TGTGCCAGCAGTTACAGGGGGTATGGGAACACTGAAGCTTTCTTT

V gene: TRBV6-5
clone size: .
D gene: .
J gene: TRBJ1-2
CDR3 protein: CASNPGGNYGYTF
CDR3 DNA: TGTGCCAGCAACCCAGGTGGGAACTATGGCTACACCTTC

V gene: TRBV12-5
clone size: few
D gene: .
J gene: TRBJ1-6
CDR3 protein: CASGLSSGRSSPLHF
CDR3 DNA: TGTGCTAGTGGTTTGTCCAGTGGGAGAAGTTCACCCCTCCACTTT

V gene: TRBV5-6
clone size: .
D gene: .
J gene: TRBJ2-5
CDR3 protein: CASSLAQGIKTQYF
CDR3 DNA: TGTGCCAGCAGCTTGGCTCAGGGTATCAAGACCCAGTACTTC

V gene: TRBV18
clone size: .
D gene: TRBD2
J gene: TRBJ2-7
CDR3 protein: CASSPSIAGGGYEQYF
CDR3 DNA: TGTGCCAGCTCACCAAGTATAGCGGGGGGCGGCTACGAGCAGTACTTC

V gene: TRBV5-1
clone size: few
D gene: TRBD2
J gene: TRBJ2-5
CDR3 protein: CASSLGTSGWRETQYF
CDR3 DNA: TGCGCCAGCAGCTTGGGGACTAGCGGGTGGCGGGAGACCCAGTACTTC

V gene: TRBV2
clone size: .
D gene: .
J gene: TRBJ2-1
CDR3 protein: CASRTNSYNEQFF
CDR3 DNA: TGTGCCAGCAGGACAAATTCATACAATGAGCAGTTCTTC

V gene: TRBV6-5
clone size: .
D gene: .
J gene: TRBJ2-7
CDR3 protein: CASSPGHGASYEQYF
CDR3 DNA: TGTGCCAGCAGTCCGGGACACGGTGCATCCTACGAGCAGTACTTC

V gene: TRBV30
clone size: .
D gene: TRBD1
J gene: TRBJ1-6
CDR3 protein: CAWRTGSSYNSPLHF
CDR3 DNA: TGTGCCTGGAGGACAGGGAGCTCCTATAATTCACCCCTCCACTTT

V gene: TRBV9
clone size: .
D gene: TRBD2
J gene: TRBJ2-1
CDR3 protein: CASSVGSGRGSYNEQFF
CDR3 DNA: TGTGCCAGCAGCGTGGGAAGCGGGAGGGGCTCCTACAATGAGCAGTTCTTC

V gene: TRBV5-1
clone size: .
D gene: .
J gene: TRBJ2-2
CDR3 protein: CASSLATYSNTGELFF
CDR3 DNA: TGCGCCAGCAGCTTGGCGACATACTCGAACACCGGGGAGCTGTTTTTT

V gene: TRBV27
clone size: .
D gene: .
J gene: TRBJ2-1
CDR3 protein: CASSPWTYLDEQFF
CDR3 DNA: TGTGCCAGCAGTCCATGGACTTACCTGGATGAGCAGTTCTTC

V gene: TRBV27
clone size: .
D gene: TRBD1
J gene: TRBJ1-6
CDR3 protein: CASSLRGQHNSPLHF
CDR3 DNA: TGTGCCAGCAGTTTACGGGGACAGCATAATTCACCCCTCCACTTT

V gene: TRBV9
clone size: .
D gene: TRBD2
J gene: TRBJ2-1
CDR3 protein: CASRPGLGVYNEQFF
CDR3 DNA: TGTGCCAGCAGGCCGGGACTAGGGGTCTACAATGAGCAGTTCTTC

V gene: TRBV19
clone size: .
D gene: TRBD1
J gene: TRBJ1-4
CDR3 protein: CASTRDRGPSDHEKLFF
CDR3 DNA: TGTGCCAGTACCCGGGACAGGGGCCCCTCGGACCACGAAAAACTGTTTTTT

V gene: TRBV28
clone size: few
D gene: .
J gene: TRBJ1-3
CDR3 protein: CASRHGGDSGNTIYF
CDR3 DNA: TGTGCCAGCCGACATGGGGGGGACTCTGGAAACACCATATATTTT

V gene: TRBV30
clone size: few
D gene: .
J gene: TRBJ1-2
CDR3 protein: CAWRQDYGYTF
CDR3 DNA: TGTGCCTGGAGACAGGACTATGGCTACACCTTC